Following are 3 T cell receptor beta chains from one sample sequenced in a study of graft-versus-host responses after intestinal transplantation (dated by TCRdb to the early 2020s). Library method: the immunoSEQ multiplex PCR assay. TCRdb provides this immuneACCESS table in a form limited to in-frame rearrangements. Some clones are lacking; in checked studies, under half of them reflect an unresolved V gene, and why the rest are absent is not known. For this sample there are about 90,000 clones; about 95% appear just once. About 0.2% of the sample comes from the top ten. These TCRs' antigens remain unknown. Sample time point, as interpreted from the label and publication: cells obtained before transplantation from donor or recipient. The starting material was unstimulated CD4+ T cells sorted from spleen or lymph node cells, obtained before transplant. Receptors were obtained from a human donor who was the organ donor for an intestinal transplant.

V usage is TRBV4-2 and J usage is TRBJ2-3; D gene ambiguous. V lost 7 bases to trimming and J lost 1 base, with 15 bases between them. There are 15 residues in the CDR3. The germline gives CDR1 LGHNA, CDR2 YNFKEQ. The chain's CDR3 is CASTRVGSGTDTQYF. The CDR3 DNA reads as TGTGCCAGCACCCGTGTAGGATCCGGCACAGATACGCAGTATTTT.

The V gene is TRBV7-2, the J gene TRBJ2-1, with 7 bases fitting TRBD2. Trimming removed 1 base from V and 1 base from J; junction bases left unmatched: 4. Germline loops: CDR1 SGHTA, CDR2 FQGNSA. The CDR3 covers 16 residues. The CDR3 region is CASSLDWGGSYNEQFF. CDR3 DNA sequence: TGTGCCAGCAGCTTAGATTGGGGGGGATCCTACAATGAGCAGTTCTTC. The full variable domain, in which reference TRBV7-2 and TRBJ2-1 provide the parts outside the CDR3, is GAGVSQSPSNKVTEKGKDVELRCDPISGHTALYWYRQSLGQGLEFLIYFQGNSAPDKSGLPSDRFSAERTGGSVSTLTIQRTQQEDSAVYLCASSLDWGGSYNEQFFGPGTRLTVL.

The chain is built from TRBV27 and TRBJ2-1, with 8 nucleotides matching TRBD2. V shed 0 bases, J shed 4 bases, and the junction held 2 bases outside the gene matches. The germline V gene encodes CDR1 MNHEY and CDR2 SMNVEV (reference sequence). The CDR3 totals 15 residues. In nucleotides, the CDR3 is TGTGCCAGCAGTTTATCCCGGGGGGGTTACAATGAGCAGTTCTTC. Its translation is CASSLSRGGYNEQFF.